One and the same sample provided the 32 T cell receptor beta chains below, sequenced in a study of blood T cells in healthy people across ages. Primed by a sample-barcoded 5' primer and a J-beta primer mix, a second PCR proceeded for about 7 to 11 cycles. TCRdb analysed the 5' RACE reads with MiXCR anew, one entry per CDR3 protein. This table holds 850,000 to 1,000,000 distinct CDR3 sequences, roughly 43% found once. Sequenced sample: blood. Receptors originate from a man younger than 45 in good health.

The V and J genes are TRBV6-6 and TRBJ1-1; maybe TRBD1 (5 bases). In germline, CDR1 is MNHNY, CDR2 SVGAGI (reference sequence). The germline V and J ends were trimmed by 8 bases and 2 bases, with 15 bases remaining between them. The CDR3 extends over 14 amino acids. CDR3 region: CASLSDGGNTEAFF. The CDR3 DNA follows: TGTGCCAGCCTAAGTGACGGGGGTAACACTGAAGCTTTCTTT.

The gene calls are TRBV7-9 and TRBJ2-1; 9 bases are a match to TRBD2. The CDR3 is made up of 15 amino acids. The ends lost 6 bases at V and 2 bases at J; junction bases unmatched: 5. Germline V CDR1 and CDR2: SEHNR, FQNEAQ (reference sequence). The CDR3 coding sequence is TGTGCCAGCAGATTTAGCGGGGGCGCCTACAATGAGCAGTTCTTC. This translates into CASRFSGGAYNEQFF.

This clonotype was detected only a few times. V usage is TRBV12-3 or TRBV12-4 and J usage is TRBJ2-1; TRBD1 or TRBD2 may be the D gene (5 bases each). This CDR3 spans 12 amino acids. V shed 3 bases and J shed 10 bases, with 10 bases lying between them. The chain's CDR3 is CASSLAGAEQFF. For the CDR3, the DNA is TGTGCCAGCAGTTTGGCCGGGGCCGAGCAGTTCTTC.

The J gene is TRBJ1-6, the V gene TRBV20-1; D is undetermined. The CDR3 consists of 13 residues. V was cut by 0 bases and J by 4 bases, with 4 bases left in between. Germline-derived CDR1 and CDR2 are DFQATT and SNEGSKA (reference sequence). DNA of the CDR3: TGCAGTGCTAGAGAGGGGTATAATTCACCCCTCCACTTT. Amino acids: CSAREGYNSPLHF.

The rearrangement links TRBV13 to TRBJ2-1, with D unclear. Germline V lookup: CDR1 PRHDT, CDR2 FYEKMQ (reference sequence). This CDR3 comprises 12 residues. The V end was cut by 8 bases, the J end by 14 bases, with 19 bases between. Written as DNA, the CDR3 is TGTGCCAGCGGGCTCTTCCGGTCTGAAGAGTTCTTC. This translates into CASGLFRSEEFF.

The chain is built from TRBV7-9 and TRBJ2-7; no firm D call. V was trimmed by 5 bases and J by 2 bases, leaving 10 bases between them. CDR1 is SEHNR and CDR2 is FQNEAQ in the germline V gene (reference sequence). The CDR3 is 13 residues long. CDR3 loop: CASSVIQPYEQYF. As DNA, the CDR3 is TGTGCCAGCAGCGTAATCCAGCCCTACGAGCAGTACTTC.

The CDR3 bases are TGTGCCACCAGTGACCGGGACAGCCCAACGTATGGCTACACCTTC. Its translation is CATSDRDSPTYGYTF. The chain has TRBV24-1 and TRBJ1-2, with 7 bases lining up with TRBD1. V lost 4 bases, J lost 5 bases, and 9 bases stayed unmatched. The germline gives CDR1 KGHDR, CDR2 SFDVKD. The CDR3 totals 15 residues.

In its sample, this clonotype was seen once. Relative to the germline gene, one junction end is altered; a read error may explain this. The chain recombines TRBV3-1 with TRBJ2-3; no definite D call. Germline-derived CDR1 and CDR2 are LGHDT and YNNKEL (reference sequence). This CDR3 is 14 amino acids long. CDR3 DNA sequence: TGTGCCAGCAGAGTGGACCCGGGCACAGATGCGCAGTATTTT. Its protein product is CASRVDPGTDAQYF.

Comment on this clonotype: This may be a read error: a much more frequent sequence differs by one nucleotide. The chain carries TRBV7-2 and TRBJ2-1; perhaps TRBD1 as D (7 bases). CDR1 and CDR2 from the germline V gene are SGHTA and FQGNSA. This CDR3 spans 14 amino acids. Trimming removed 1 base at V and 13 bases at J, with 17 bases between. CDR3 sequence (DNA): TGTGCCAGCAGCTTAGGACAGGGCGGGGAGACCCAGTTCTTC. The encoded protein is CASSLGQGGETQFF.

V is TRBV6-2 or TRBV6-3 and J is TRBJ1-1; tentatively, D is TRBD1 (5 bases). This CDR3 has 13 residues. V lost 7 bases and J 4 bases, leaving 13 bases between the germline ends. Germline CDR1 is MNHEY and CDR2 is SVGEGT. CDR3 in amino acids: CASIAGGGTEAFF. CDR3 sequence (DNA): TGTGCCAGCATCGCTGGGGGGGGCACTGAAGCTTTCTTT.

The rearrangement uses TRBV10-3 and TRBJ2-2; possibly TRBD2 for D (5 bases). Germline V gene data show CDR1 as ENHRY and CDR2 as SYGVKD. Trimming left V 0 bases short and J 2 bases short, with 10 bases between. This CDR3 has 16 residues. The CDR3 protein is CAISESPSINTGELFF. Written as DNA, the CDR3 is TGTGCCATCAGTGAGTCGCCTAGCATTAACACCGGGGAGCTGTTTTTT.

In this sample, this clonotype turned up a few times. The J gene is TRBJ2-3, the V gene TRBV20-1, with D uncertain. CDR1 and CDR2 (germline): DFQATT, SNEGSKA (reference sequence). This CDR3 spans 12 amino acids. V was shortened by 0 bases and J by 2 bases, with 3 bases between the two germline ends. CDR3 bases: TGCAGTGCTAGAGATCTCACAGATACGCAGTATTTT. Translation gives CSARDLTDTQYF.

V usage is TRBV20-1 and J usage is TRBJ2-4, with D perhaps matching TRBD1 (5 bases). The CDR3 has 14 amino acids. Between the trimmed V and J ends, which lost 1 base and 10 bases, there was a span of 17 bases. In germline, CDR1 is DFQATT, CDR2 SNEGSKA (reference sequence). This chain's CDR3 is CSARAGARAEIQYF. DNA for the CDR3: TGCAGTGCTAGAGCCGGAGCCAGGGCGGAGATTCAGTACTTC.

There are a few counts of this clonotype. V and J are TRBV6-2 or TRBV6-3 and TRBJ2-5; D is ambiguous. There are 15 residues in the CDR3. V shed 5 bases and J shed 2 bases, with 15 bases lying between them. CDR1 is MNHEY, CDR2 SVGEGT, per germline. CDR3 protein: CASSTTPGPQETQYF. The CDR3 coding sequence is TGTGCCAGCAGTACGACACCGGGTCCTCAAGAGACCCAGTACTTC.

V is TRBV5-5 and J is TRBJ2-3; 7 bases agree with TRBD2. Losses at the gene ends were 10 bases for V and 2 bases for J; bases not matched to a gene: 10. Germline V CDR1 and CDR2: SGHKS, YYEKEE (reference sequence). This CDR3 spans 14 amino acids. The CDR3 reads CASMVGGTTDTQYF. CDR3 in DNA: TGTGCCTCAATGGTGGGGGGGACCACAGATACGCAGTATTTT.

This sequence joins TRBV20-1 and TRBJ2-4, with TRBD2 matching 10 bases. With V trimmed by 0 bases and J by 6 bases, 5 bases remained unmatched. Germline V gives CDR1 DFQATT, CDR2 SNEGSKA (reference sequence). The CDR3 length is 15 residues. For the CDR3, the DNA is TGCAGTGCTAGAGAGGTCGAGCGGGGGGGAAACATTCAGTACTTC. It translates to CSAREVERGGNIQYF.

The CDR3 protein is CASSQTASFAQYF. DNA of the CDR3: TGTGCCAGCAGCCAAACCGCTAGTTTCGCCCAGTACTTC. This sequence joins TRBV7-9 and TRBJ2-5, with D uncertain. The V end was cut by 5 bases, the J end by 9 bases, with 16 bases between. Germline V gene data show CDR1 as SEHNR and CDR2 as FQNEAQ (reference sequence). This CDR3 comprises 13 residues. Based on the CDR3 plus reference TRBV7-9 and TRBJ2-5, the full variable domain is DTGVSQNPRHKITKRGQNVTFRCDPISEHNRLYWYRQTLGQGPEFLTYFQNEAQLEKSRLLSDRFSAERPKGSFSTLEIQRTEQGDSAMYLCASSQTASFAQYFGPGTRLLVL.

This chain connects TRBV4-2 to TRBJ2-5; D unresolved. The better agreement between TRBJ2-7 and the DNA end casts doubt on the J call. Germline V gene data show CDR1 as LGHNA and CDR2 as YNFKEQ. This CDR3 comprises 14 residues. CDR3 DNA: TGTGCCAGCAGCCAAGAAGGTGCTGGCTACGAGCAGTACTTC. This codes for CASSQEGAGYEQYF.

This CDR3 is CASRVGGQGEKLFF. CDR3 sequence (DNA): TGTGCCAGCAGAGTTGGGGGGCAGGGAGAAAAACTGTTTTTT. The V call is TRBV7-2, the J call TRBJ1-4, with D possibly TRBD1 on 6 matching bases. The V and J ends lost 6 bases and 8 bases respectively, with 16 bases between them. Germline lookup yields CDR1 SGHTA and CDR2 FQGNSA. The CDR3 covers 14 residues.

This clonotype was seen many times. J is TRBJ2-7 and V is TRBV27; D not certain. Deletions cut 1 base from V and 5 bases from J, with 21 bases between. The CDR3 is 17 amino acids. Looked up from germline, CDR1 is MNHEY and CDR2 is SMNVEV (reference sequence). The CDR3 sequence: CASSLYPRGRASNEQYF. The CDR3 coding sequence is TGTGCCAGCAGTTTATACCCCCGTGGCCGGGCTTCTAACGAGCAGTACTTC.

This chain joins TRBV6-6 and TRBJ1-5, with TRBD1 matching 8 bases. This CDR3 has 16 amino acids. CDR1 is MNHNY and CDR2 is SVGAGI in the germline V gene (reference sequence). Losses at the gene ends were 2 bases for V and 7 bases for J; bases not matched to a gene: 10. As DNA, the CDR3 is TGTGCCAGCAGTTACACGTACGGGACAGGAGACCAGCCCCAGCATTTT. The encoded protein is CASSYTYGTGDQPQHF.

The rearrangement links TRBV20-1 to TRBJ2-1, with TRBD1 matching 9 bases. Trimming at V came to 1 base and at J to 7 bases, leaving 8 bases not matched to a gene. The CDR3 length is 15 residues. Germline V gene sequence: CDR1 DFQATT, CDR2 SNEGSKA (reference sequence). The CDR3 loop is CSARGVRDRVNEQFF. The CDR3 coding sequence is TGCAGTGCTAGAGGGGTACGGGACAGGGTTAATGAGCAGTTCTTC.

V usage is TRBV28 and J usage is TRBJ2-3; D gene unclear. Germline-derived CDR1 and CDR2 are MDHEN and SYDVKM. The CDR3 covers 15 residues. V was shortened by 6 bases and J by 1 base, with 14 bases between the two germline ends. The CDR3 nucleotides are TGTGCCAGCAGCCCCGGAGTCGCGGGCACAGATACGCAGTATTTT. Its protein is CASSPGVAGTDTQYF.

This rearrangement joins TRBV3-1 to TRBJ2-7; perhaps TRBD1 as D (6 bases). There are 16 residues in the CDR3. Germline V gene lookup returns CDR1 LGHDT and CDR2 YNNKEL (reference sequence). Trimming took 0 bases from V and 0 from J, leaving 12 bases between them. CDR3 in amino acids: CASSQEKGVGSYEQYF. CDR3 bases: TGTGCCAGCAGCCAAGAGAAGGGGGTAGGCTCCTACGAGCAGTACTTC.

The chain joins TRBV5-1 to TRBJ1-2; D call uncertain. Germline V gene sequence: CDR1 SGHRS, CDR2 YFSETQ. Trimming stripped 0 bases from V and 8 bases from J, with 8 bases between. This CDR3 region has 12 residues. DNA for the CDR3: TGCGCCAGCAGCTTGGAGGGCGAAGGCTACACCTTC. Encoded protein: CASSLEGEGYTF.

This clonotype came up a few times. This chain joins TRBV9 and TRBJ2-1; TRBD1 agrees at 9 bases. The CDR3 is 15 residues long. The germline gives CDR1 SGDLS, CDR2 YYNGEE. The ends lost 0 bases at V and 7 bases at J; junction bases unmatched: 5. The CDR3, as DNA: TGTGCCAGCAGCGTAGAAGGGACAGGGTTTAATGAGCAGTTCTTC. Translated: CASSVEGTGFNEQFF.

The sample holds a few counts of this clonotype. The V call is TRBV6-5, the J call TRBJ1-5; 7 bases agree with TRBD1. Germline V CDR1 and CDR2: MNHEY, SVGAGI. V shed 5 bases and J 3 bases; nucleotides not matched to a gene: 7. This CDR3 is 15 amino acids long. CDR3 DNA: TGTGCCAGCAGTCAAGTGACAGGGTACAATCAGCCCCAGCATTTT. This encodes CASSQVTGYNQPQHF.

This clonotype was observed a few times. The chain is built from TRBV7-2 and TRBJ1-1; unclear D gene. Germline V gene lookup returns CDR1 SGHTA and CDR2 FQGNSA. The CDR3 length is 14 residues. Trimming cost V 6 bases and J 4 bases, with 15 bases left between them. The CDR3 coding sequence is TGTGCCAGCAGGTACGGCGGCGGCAGCACTGAAGCTTTCTTT. Amino acid sequence: CASRYGGGSTEAFF.

The chain carries TRBV12-3 or TRBV12-4 and TRBJ1-5, with a weak D call TRBD1 (5 bases). V lost 0 bases, J lost 0 bases, and 6 bases lay in between. The CDR3 is made up of 15 amino acids. CDR3 sequence reads: CASSLARDSNQPQHF. The CDR3 nucleotides are TGTGCCAGCAGTTTAGCCAGGGATAGCAATCAGCCCCAGCATTTT.

The gene calls are TRBV4-1 and TRBJ2-3, with TRBD2 identical over 10 bases. The V gene's germline CDR1 is MGHRA and CDR2 YSYEKL. The trim removed 0 bases at V and 1 base at J, leaving 10 bases unmatched. The CDR3 consists of 19 residues. In DNA form, the CDR3 reads TGCGCCAGCAGCCAAGAGGGCGCTAGCGGGGGTTTGGGCACAGATACGCAGTATTTT. Translating it yields CASSQEGASGGLGTDTQYF.

This clonotype has a handful of counts. This sequence joins TRBV14 and TRBJ1-2, with 7 bases identical to TRBD1. V lost 3 bases, J lost 8 bases, and 6 bases stayed unmatched. Per germline, CDR1 SGHDN and CDR2 FVKESK. The CDR3 runs to 13 residues. Written as DNA, the CDR3 is TGTGCCAGCAGCCATATGACAGGGATGGGCTACACCTTC. It is translated as CASSHMTGMGYTF. The full variable domain, in which reference TRBV14 and TRBJ1-2 provide the parts outside the CDR3, is EAGVTQFPSHSVIEKGQTVTLRCDPISGHDNLYWYRRVMGKEIKFLLHFVKESKQDESGMPNNRFLAERTGGTYSTLKVQPAELEDSGVYFCASSHMTGMGYTFGSGTRLTVV.

The rearrangement joins TRBV20-1 to TRBJ2-7; tentatively, D is TRBD2 (5 bases). The CDR3 is 14 amino acids. In germline, CDR1 is DFQATT, CDR2 SNEGSKA (reference sequence). With 6 bases removed from V and 9 bases from J, the gap between germline ends came to 24 bases. CDR3 protein: CSATAGGDLRVQYF. The CDR3 region has the DNA TGCAGTGCGACGGCGGGCGGAGACCTACGTGTGCAGTACTTC.